The TCR beta chain described here comes from a study of regulatory and conventional T cells in RAG deficiency. Overall study results and limits: Omenn CD25-high CD127-low cells may be activated cells, not true Tregs. Shorter CDR3s in all patient subsets; >75% Treg-Tconv overlap in Omenn. Other subsets showed around 10-fold reductions, but Treg unique TCR beta sequences fell roughly 97-fold in these patients.

The sorted conventional CD4+ T cells were CD25-low and CD127-high, with genomic DNA sequenced. Comments on this clone: The antigen is undetermined. Other DNA variants within this sample encode the same CDR3.

CDR3 length: 14 residues. Trimming pared 2 bases from V and 3 bases from J, leaving 10 bases between. Germline loops: CDR1 MNHEY, CDR2 SVGAGI. Measured with immunoSEQ multiplex PCR; TCRdb has only the in-frame clones, and not every one. Of 25,000 to 35,000 clones listed, approximately 96% are singletons. These data were likewise used in another study, on regulatory T cells. That work states: The primer mix had 52 TRBV and 13 TRBJ primers. Regulatory T cells showed the strongest V-J pair restriction and V/J gene skewing among patient repertoires.

The clonotype comes from a human donor in good health. The rearrangement links TRBV6-5 to TRBJ1-2; D not certain. The source material was CD25- CD4+ T cells sorted from blood. CDR3 sequence reads: CASSYTNRYYGYTF. CDR3 in DNA: TGTGCCAGCAGTTACACTAACCGCTACTATGGCTACACCTTC.